Here is one T cell receptor (beta chain) with its context. This record comes from a study of blood T cell repertoires in COVID-19. For the study at large: Sources were T cells, B-cell-depleted T cells, or PBMCs; the material itself was cDNA or gDNA.

This CDR3 contains 16 residues. CDR1 is KGHDR and CDR2 is SFDVKD in the germline V gene. J gave up 0 bases and V 4 bases, and 5 bases lay outside the gene matches. In the study's own analysis: Amplified reference gene primers provided the basis for estimating nucleated cell counts. Clones were sequenced by immunoSEQ multiplex PCR, and TCRdb holds only the in-frame ones, with some missing. The V and J calls and clone size are taken from that table; D and trimming were inferred from the DNA. This table holds 300,000 to 350,000 clones, 80% to 90% found once. This TCR came from a man aged 30 to 39 with COVID-19, enrolled during active disease. This chain connects TRBV24-1 to TRBJ1-5, with 7 positions matching TRBD1. Sequenced input: peripheral blood. CDR3 sequence reads: CATSDLGQDSNQPQHF. The DNA of the CDR3 is TGTGCCACCAGTGACTTAGGACAGGATAGCAATCAGCCCCAGCATTTT.